This T cell receptor beta chain was found in a study of high-grade serous ovarian cancer treatment subgroups (dated by TCRdb to the early 2020s). Turning to the overall study: Sequencing yielded a mean of about 15,000 reads and more than 6,000 unique TCR beta rearrangements per sample. Of the approximately 30 patients in the cohort, roughly 10 had no residual disease after primary surgery (R0), roughly 10 were excellent NACT responders, and roughly 10 were poor NACT responders. One primary tumor sample and two metastatic tumor samples were collected from each patient, for a total of 90 samples. Under a laparoscopic triage algorithm, patients with high-grade serous ovarian cancer were grouped by complete gross resection or by neoadjuvant chemotherapy response, and the study profiled the TCR beta repertoires of these patients.

Points the paper makes about the study in general: The TCR repertoire analyses centered on CDR3, leaving CDR1 and CDR2 unanalyzed. TCR clonal relatedness was found to be positively correlated with neoantigen level and, by trend, with copy number variation and mutation load derived from whole-genome sequencing. Repertoire similarity ranging from roughly 0.11 to 0.79 was observed between tumors from the same patient, whereas almost no similarity was observed between different patients. Bulk tumor TCR sequencing lacked spatial information, limiting insight into HGSC tumor complexity and diversity.

Regarding this clone: Its antigen remains unidentified. Per-base qualities were not stored, and no clone one base away is much larger.

Tumor samples were collected prior to definitive surgery or chemotherapy. The MD Anderson Biospecimen Extraction Resource handled genomic DNA extraction, while the MD Anderson Cancer Genomics Laboratory carried out the TCR sequencing. The germline V gene provides CDR1 MDHEN and CDR2 SYDVKM. Reading from cysteine to phenylalanine, the CDR3 counts 16 amino acids. The DNA shown is the 48-base CDR3, in frame from base 1. The junction shows trimming of 1 base on V and 3 bases on J, plus 16 bases between the germline ends. The 90 or so tumor samples were subjected to high-throughput TCR profiling using ImmunoSEQ. Per the authors' processing: To measure repertoire diversity, the metrics used were richness (unique productive sequences), clonality, evenness and relatedness, and the Bhattacharyya coefficient was used to assess similarity between samples. Conclusions stayed consistent in a sensitivity analysis that left out TCRs with fewer than two reads. TCRdb took over this immuneACCESS table, retaining in-frame rearrangements with V and J assigned. Such tables are incomplete; in checked studies, under half of the missing clones stem from an unresolved V gene, and the remainder is unexplained. V, J and clone size reflect that table, while D and trimming were determined from the DNA. A total of some 4,400 clones appear in this sample, about three quarters of them only once. Around 8.9% of the sample is held by the ten biggest clonotypes.

The sample consisted of tumor tissue. This chain is built from TRBV28 and TRBJ2-7; the D element might be TRBD1 or TRBD2, as each aligns at 6 bases. The TCR comes from a human donor with high-grade serous ovarian cancer. The CDR3 reads CASSLSTSGAGYEQYF. In nucleotides, the sequence is TGTGCCAGCAGTTTATCGACGTCGGGGGCTGGCTACGAGCAGTACTTC.